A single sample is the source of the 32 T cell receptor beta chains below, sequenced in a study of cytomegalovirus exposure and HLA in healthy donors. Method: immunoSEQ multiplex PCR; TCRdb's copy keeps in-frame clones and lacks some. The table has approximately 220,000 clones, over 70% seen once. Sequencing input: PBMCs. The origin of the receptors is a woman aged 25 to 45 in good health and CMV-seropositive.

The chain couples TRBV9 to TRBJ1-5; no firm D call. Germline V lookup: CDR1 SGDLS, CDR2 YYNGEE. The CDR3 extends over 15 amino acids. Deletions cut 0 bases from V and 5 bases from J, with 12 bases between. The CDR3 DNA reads TGTGCCAGCAGCGTAGAGCCGGACGTTGATCAGCCCCAGCATTTT. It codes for CASSVEPDVDQPQHF.

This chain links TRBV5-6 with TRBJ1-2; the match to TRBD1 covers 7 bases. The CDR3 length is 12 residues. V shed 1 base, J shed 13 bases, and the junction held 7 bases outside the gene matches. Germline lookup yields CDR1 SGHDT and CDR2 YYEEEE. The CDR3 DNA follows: TGTGCCAGCAGCTTGTTAGGGGGCGAAGGCACCTTC. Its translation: CASSLLGGEGTF. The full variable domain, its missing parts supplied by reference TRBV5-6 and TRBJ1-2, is DAGVTQSPTHLIKTRGQQVTLRCSPKSGHDTVSWYQQALGQGPQFIFQYYEEEERQRGNFPDRFSGHQFPNYSSELNVNALLLGDSALYLCASSLLGGEGTFGSGTRLTVV.

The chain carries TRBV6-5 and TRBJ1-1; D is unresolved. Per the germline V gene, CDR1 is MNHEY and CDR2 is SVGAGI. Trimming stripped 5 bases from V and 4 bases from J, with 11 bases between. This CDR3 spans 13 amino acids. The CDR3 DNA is TGTGCCAGCAGTCTCGACCCCCGCACTGAAGCTTTCTTT. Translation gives CASSLDPRTEAFF.

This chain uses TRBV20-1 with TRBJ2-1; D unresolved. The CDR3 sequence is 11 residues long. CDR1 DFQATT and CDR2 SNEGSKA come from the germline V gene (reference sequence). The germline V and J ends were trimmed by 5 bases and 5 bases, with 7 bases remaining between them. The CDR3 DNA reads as TGCAGTGCTCCCCTACACAATGAGCAGTTCTTC. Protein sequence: CSAPLHNEQFF.

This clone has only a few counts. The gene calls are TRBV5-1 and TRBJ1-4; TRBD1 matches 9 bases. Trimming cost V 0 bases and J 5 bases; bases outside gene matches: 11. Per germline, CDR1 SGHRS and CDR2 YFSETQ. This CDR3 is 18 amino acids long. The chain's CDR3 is CASSLVGQGALSNEKLFF. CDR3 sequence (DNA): TGCGCCAGCAGCTTGGTGGGACAGGGAGCCTTATCGAATGAAAAACTGTTTTTT.

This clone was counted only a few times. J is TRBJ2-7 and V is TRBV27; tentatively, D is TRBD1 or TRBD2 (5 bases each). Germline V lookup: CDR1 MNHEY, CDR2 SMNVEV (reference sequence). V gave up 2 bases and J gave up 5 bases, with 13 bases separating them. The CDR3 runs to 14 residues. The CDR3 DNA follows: TGTGCCAGCAGTTTAGCAGGGAGCGTACACGAGCAGTACTTC. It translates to CASSLAGSVHEQYF.

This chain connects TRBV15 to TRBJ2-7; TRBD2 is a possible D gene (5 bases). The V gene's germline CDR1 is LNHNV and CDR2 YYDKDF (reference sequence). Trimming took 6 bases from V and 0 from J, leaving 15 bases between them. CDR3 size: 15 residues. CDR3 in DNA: TGTGCCACCAGTATGGACTCCCGGAGCTCCTACGAGCAGTACTTC. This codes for CATSMDSRSSYEQYF.

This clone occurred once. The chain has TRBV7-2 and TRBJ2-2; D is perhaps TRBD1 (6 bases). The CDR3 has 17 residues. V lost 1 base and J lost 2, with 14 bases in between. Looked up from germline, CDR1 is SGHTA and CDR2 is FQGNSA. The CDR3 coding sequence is TGTGCCAGCAGCTTAGGGGACAAAAAATTCAACACCGGGGAGCTGTTTTTT. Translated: CASSLGDKKFNTGELFF.

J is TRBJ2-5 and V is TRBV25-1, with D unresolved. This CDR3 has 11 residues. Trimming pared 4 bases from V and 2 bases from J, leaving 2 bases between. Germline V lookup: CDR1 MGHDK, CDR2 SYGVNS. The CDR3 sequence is CASSGQETQYF. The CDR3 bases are TGTGCCAGCAGTGGTCAAGAGACCCAGTACTTC.

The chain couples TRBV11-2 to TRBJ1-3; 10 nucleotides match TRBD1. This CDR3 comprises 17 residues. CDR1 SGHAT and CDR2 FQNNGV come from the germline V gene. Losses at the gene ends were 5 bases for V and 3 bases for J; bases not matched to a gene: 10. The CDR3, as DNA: TGTGCCAGCAGCCGCTCGCCGACAGGGGGCCATGGAAACACCATATATTTT. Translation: CASSRSPTGGHGNTIYF. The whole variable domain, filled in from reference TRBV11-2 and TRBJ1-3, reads EAGVAQSPRYKIIEKRQSVAFWCNPISGHATLYWYQQILGQGPKLLIQFQNNGVVDDSQLPKDRFSAERLKGVDSTLKIQPAKLEDSAVYLCASSRSPTGGHGNTIYFGEGSWLTVV.

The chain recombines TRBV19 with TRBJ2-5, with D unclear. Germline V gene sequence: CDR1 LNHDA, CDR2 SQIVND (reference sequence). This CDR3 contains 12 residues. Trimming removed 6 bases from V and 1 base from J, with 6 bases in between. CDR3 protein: CASRGSQETQYF. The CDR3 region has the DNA TGTGCCAGTAGGGGGTCCCAAGAGACCCAGTACTTC.

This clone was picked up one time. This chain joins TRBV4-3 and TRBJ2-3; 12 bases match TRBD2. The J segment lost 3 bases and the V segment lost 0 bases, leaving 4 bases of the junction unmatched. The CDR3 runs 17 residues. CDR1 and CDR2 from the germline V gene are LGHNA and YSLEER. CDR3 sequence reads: CASSQDLAGGPTDTQYF. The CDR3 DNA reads TGCGCCAGCAGCCAAGATCTAGCGGGAGGGCCGACAGATACGCAGTATTTT.

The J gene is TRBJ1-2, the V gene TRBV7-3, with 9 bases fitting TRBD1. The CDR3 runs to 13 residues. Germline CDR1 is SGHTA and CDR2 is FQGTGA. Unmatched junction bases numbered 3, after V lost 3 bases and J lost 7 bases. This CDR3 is CASSFRTGVGYTF. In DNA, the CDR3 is TGTGCCAGCAGCTTCCGGACAGGGGTTGGCTACACCTTC.

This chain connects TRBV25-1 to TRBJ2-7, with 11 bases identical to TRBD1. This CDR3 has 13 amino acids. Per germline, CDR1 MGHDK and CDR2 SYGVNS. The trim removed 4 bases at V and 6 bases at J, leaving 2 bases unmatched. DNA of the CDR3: TGTGCCAGCAGTGGGGACAGGGGGGGCGAGCAGTACTTC. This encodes CASSGDRGGEQYF.

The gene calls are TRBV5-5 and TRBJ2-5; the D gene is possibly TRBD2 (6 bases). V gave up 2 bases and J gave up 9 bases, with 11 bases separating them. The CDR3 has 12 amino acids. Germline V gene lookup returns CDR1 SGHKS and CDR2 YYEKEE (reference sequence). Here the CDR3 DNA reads TGTGCCAGCAGCTTCGACGGGGAGGCCCAGTACTTC. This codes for CASSFDGEAQYF.

The CDR3 spells CASSVGAYSNQPQHF. The CDR3 DNA reads as TGTGCCAGCAGTGTCGGGGCGTATAGCAATCAGCCCCAGCATTTT. V is TRBV6-1 and J is TRBJ1-5, with a tentative D call TRBD1 (5 bases). CDR3 length equals 15 residues. The germline V gene encodes CDR1 MNHNS and CDR2 SASEGT. Trimming removed 4 bases from V and 0 bases from J, with 10 bases in between.

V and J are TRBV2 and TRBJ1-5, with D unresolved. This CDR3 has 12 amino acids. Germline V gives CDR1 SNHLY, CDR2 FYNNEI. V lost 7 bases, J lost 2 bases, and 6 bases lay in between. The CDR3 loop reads CASKQGNQPQHF. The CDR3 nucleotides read TGTGCCAGCAAGCAGGGCAATCAGCCCCAGCATTTT.

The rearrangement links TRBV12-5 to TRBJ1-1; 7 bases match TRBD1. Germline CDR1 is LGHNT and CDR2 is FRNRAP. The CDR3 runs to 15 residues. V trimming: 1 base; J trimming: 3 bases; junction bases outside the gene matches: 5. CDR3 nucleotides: TGTGCTAGTGGTTTGGGGGGACAGCCCCACACTGAAGCTTTCTTT. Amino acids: CASGLGGQPHTEAFF.

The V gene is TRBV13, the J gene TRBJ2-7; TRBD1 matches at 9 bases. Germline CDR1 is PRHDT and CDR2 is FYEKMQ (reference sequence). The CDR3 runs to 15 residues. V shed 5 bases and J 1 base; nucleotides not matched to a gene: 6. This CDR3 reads CASSLAGTGSYEQYF. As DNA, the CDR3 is TGTGCCAGCAGCCTTGCCGGGACAGGGTCCTACGAGCAGTACTTC.

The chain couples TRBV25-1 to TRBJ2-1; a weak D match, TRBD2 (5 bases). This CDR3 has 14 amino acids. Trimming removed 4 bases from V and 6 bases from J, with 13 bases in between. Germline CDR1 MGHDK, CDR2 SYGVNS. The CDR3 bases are TGTGCCAGCAGTGCCCCGGGGAGTCGCAATGAGCAGTTCTTC. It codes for CASSAPGSRNEQFF.

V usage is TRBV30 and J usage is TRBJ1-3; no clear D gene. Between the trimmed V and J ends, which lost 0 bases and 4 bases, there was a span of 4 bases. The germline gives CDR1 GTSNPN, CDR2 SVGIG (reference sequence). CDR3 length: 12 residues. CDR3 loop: CAWSVNGNTIYF. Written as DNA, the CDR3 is TGTGCCTGGAGTGTAAACGGAAACACCATATATTTT.

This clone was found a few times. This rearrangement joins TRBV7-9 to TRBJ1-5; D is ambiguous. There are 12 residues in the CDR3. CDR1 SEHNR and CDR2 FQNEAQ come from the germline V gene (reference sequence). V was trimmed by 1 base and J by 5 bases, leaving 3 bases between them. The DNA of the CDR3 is TGTGCCAGCAGCTTAGAGGATCAGCCCCAGCATTTT. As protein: CASSLEDQPQHF.

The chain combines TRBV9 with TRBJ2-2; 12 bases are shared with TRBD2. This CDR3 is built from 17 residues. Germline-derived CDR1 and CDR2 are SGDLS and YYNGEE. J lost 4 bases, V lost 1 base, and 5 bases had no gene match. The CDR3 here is CASSVKTSGRGTGELFF. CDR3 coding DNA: TGTGCCAGCAGCGTAAAGACTAGCGGGAGAGGCACCGGGGAGCTGTTTTTT.

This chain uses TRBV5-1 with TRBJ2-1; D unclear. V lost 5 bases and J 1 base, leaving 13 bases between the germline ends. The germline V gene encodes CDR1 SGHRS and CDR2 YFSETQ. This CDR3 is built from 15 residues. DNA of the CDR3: TGCGCCAGCAGTCTGAGATATCCGTCCTACAATGAGCAGTTCTTC. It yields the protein CASSLRYPSYNEQFF. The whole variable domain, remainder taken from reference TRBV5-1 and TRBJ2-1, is KAGVTQTPRYLIKTRGQQVTLSCSPISGHRSVSWYQQTPGQGLQFLFEYFSETQRNKGNFPGRFSGRQFSNSRSEMNVSTLELGDSALYLCASSLRYPSYNEQFFGPGTRLTVL.

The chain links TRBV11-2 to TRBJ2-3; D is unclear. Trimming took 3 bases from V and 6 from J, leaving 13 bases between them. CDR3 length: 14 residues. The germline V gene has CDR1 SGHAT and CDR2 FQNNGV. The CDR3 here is CASSFGSLVDTQYF. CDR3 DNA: TGTGCCAGCAGCTTCGGGTCCTTAGTTGATACGCAGTATTTT.

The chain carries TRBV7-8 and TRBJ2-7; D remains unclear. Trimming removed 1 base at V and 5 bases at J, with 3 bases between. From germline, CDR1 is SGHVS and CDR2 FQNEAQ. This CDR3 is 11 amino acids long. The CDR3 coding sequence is TGTGCCAGCAGCTTAGGCGACGAGCAGTACTTC. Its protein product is CASSLGDEQYF.

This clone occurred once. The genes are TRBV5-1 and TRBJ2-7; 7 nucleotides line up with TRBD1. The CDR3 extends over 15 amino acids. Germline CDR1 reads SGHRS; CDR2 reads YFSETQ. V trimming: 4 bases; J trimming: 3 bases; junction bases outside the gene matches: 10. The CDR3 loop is CASSANRGRDYEQYF. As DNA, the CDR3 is TGCGCCAGCAGCGCTAACAGGGGCCGAGACTACGAGCAGTACTTC. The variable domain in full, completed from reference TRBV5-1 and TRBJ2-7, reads KAGVTQTPRYLIKTRGQQVTLSCSPISGHRSVSWYQQTPGQGLQFLFEYFSETQRNKGNFPGRFSGRQFSNSRSEMNVSTLELGDSALYLCASSANRGRDYEQYFGPGTRLTVT.

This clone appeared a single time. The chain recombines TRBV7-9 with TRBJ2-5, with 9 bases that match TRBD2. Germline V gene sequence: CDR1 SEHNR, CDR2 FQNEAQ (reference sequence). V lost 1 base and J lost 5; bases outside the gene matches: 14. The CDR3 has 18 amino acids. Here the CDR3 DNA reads TGTGCCAGCAGCTTAGTCGCCCCTTCAACGGGACTAGCTGAGACCCAGTACTTC. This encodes CASSLVAPSTGLAETQYF.

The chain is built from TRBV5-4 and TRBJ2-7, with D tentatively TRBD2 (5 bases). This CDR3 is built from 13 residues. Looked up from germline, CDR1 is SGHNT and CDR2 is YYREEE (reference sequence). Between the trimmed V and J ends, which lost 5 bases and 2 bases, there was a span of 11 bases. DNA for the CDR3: TGTGCCAGCAGTCGGCCGGAGGCCTACGAGCAGTACTTC. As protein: CASSRPEAYEQYF.

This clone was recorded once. CDR3 region: CASSRDRGFYGYTF. The CDR3 DNA reads TGTGCCAGCAGCCGGGACAGGGGATTCTATGGCTACACCTTC. The chain carries TRBV7-3 and TRBJ1-2; 10 bases are shared with TRBD1. The germline V gene encodes CDR1 SGHTA and CDR2 FQGTGA. This CDR3 region has 14 residues. Trimming took 5 bases from V and 4 from J; bases not matched to a gene: 4. Complete variable domain (other parts from reference TRBV7-3 and TRBJ1-2): GAGVSQTPSNKVTEKGKYVELRCDPISGHTALYWYRQSLGQGPEFLIYFQGTGAADDSGLPNDRFFAVRPEGSVSTLKIQRTERGDSAVYLCASSRDRGFYGYTFGSGTRLTVV.

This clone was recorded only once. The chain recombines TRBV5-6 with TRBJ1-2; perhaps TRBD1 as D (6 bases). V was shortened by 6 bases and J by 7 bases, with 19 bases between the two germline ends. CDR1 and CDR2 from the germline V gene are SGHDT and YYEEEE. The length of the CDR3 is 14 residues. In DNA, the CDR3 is TGTGCCAGCATCCCATCGACCAGGGGTCTTGGCTACACCTTC. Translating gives CASIPSTRGLGYTF.

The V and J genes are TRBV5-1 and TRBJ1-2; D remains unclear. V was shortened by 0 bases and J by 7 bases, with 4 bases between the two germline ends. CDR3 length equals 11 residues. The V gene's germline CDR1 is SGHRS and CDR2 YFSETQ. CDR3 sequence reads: CASSLGSGYTF. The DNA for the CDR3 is TGCGCCAGCAGCTTGGGCAGTGGCTACACCTTC.